This TCR beta chain was found in a study of blood T cells in healthy people across ages (dated by TCRdb to the mid-2010s). Looking at the study overall: In model experiments, template switching captured roughly one uniquely barcoded TCR beta cDNA molecule for every two T cells. The study measured age-related changes in TCR beta repertoire diversity using deep sequencing normalized with unique cDNA molecular identifiers. Four age groups were formed from the donors: young (average approximately 15 years), middle-aged (around 41), aged (roughly 56) and long-lived (less than 85). Using the same blood draw, the study looked at two additional independent replicas of 1 million unique cDNA reads for two donors, one aged 18 to 29 and the other aged 80 or older. To avoid experimental bias, donors of different ages were distributed randomly across sequencing lanes.

The V and J ends are trimmed by 0 bases and 5 bases, leaving 17 bases between them. The germline V gene encodes CDR1 LGHNA and CDR2 YSLEER. The cysteine opens and the phenylalanine closes a CDR3 of 16 amino acids. Only CDR3 DNA is held: 48 bases, read in frame from base 1. The donors were 40 or so Caucasian individuals from Russia, aged roughly 6 to 100 years, who were systemically healthy. Each donor gave 8 to 10 milliliters of peripheral blood, drawn into EDTA-treated Vacutainer tubes. Ficoll-Paque density-gradient centrifugation was used to isolate PBMCs, with at least 6.5 million per sample. Total RNA, at least 6 micrograms per sample, was extracted from PBMCs with Trizol reagent. For every donor, flow cytometry on a PBMC aliquot measured the percentage of naive CD45RAhigh/CD27high T cells. Libraries came from 5' RACE. The listed sequencing device is Illumina HiSeq 2500. A second PCR of about 6 to 11 cycles was performed with a sample-barcoded 5' primer and a J-beta primer mix. Each TCR beta cDNA molecule received a unique molecular identifier from a template-switch 5' adaptor carrying 12 random nucleotides. Each sample yielded at least 2.5 million CDR3-containing paired-end reads. First-strand cDNA was synthesized from all RNA with the Mint cDNA synthesis kit, primed by a TRBC-specific oligonucleotide. All cDNA was treated with uracil-DNA glycosylase and then went through a first 18-cycle PCR with the universal primers M1SS and BC2_uni_R. Under the source paper's analysis protocol: For normalization, 1 million high-quality reads, each with a distinct molecular identifier, were randomly selected from each sample. Reads with shared molecular identifiers were discarded instead of being binned into consensus sequences. MiTCR, with a Q25 quality threshold and the strictest error-elimination algorithm, was used for CDR3 identification, clonotype clustering and error correction. A nonparametric unseen species model with Euler transformation was used to estimate a lower bound on total TCR beta diversity. TCRdb trimmed public reads at Q25 via fastp, called clones via MiXCR and kept in-frame beta chains. Every distinct CDR3 protein forms one entry, paired with its most common genes and DNA. TCRdb's processing, not the study's, gives the V and J calls here. This sample comprises about 1.8 million distinct CDR3 sequences, roughly 50% of them detected only once. The ten largest clones take up around 2.1% of the sample.

Comment on this clonotype: This clone's antigen is unknown. No much larger clone is present one base from it, and per-base qualities are unavailable.

The investigation overall reported the following: Since profiling was done on bulk unsorted PBMCs, naive and antigen-experienced compartments could not be conclusively compared. Observed TCR beta diversity correlated strongly with the percentage of naive T cells measured by flow cytometry. Estimates of total diversity based on one million sequenced T cells were considered lower bounds and underestimates. Because the CMV infection status of the donors was unknown, age-related changes in expanded clonotypes may potentially have been confounded. Compared with the aged group, more naive CD4+ T cells, fewer expanded clones and increased TCR diversity were shown by the long-lived group, suggesting age selection. As age increased, observed TCR beta diversity per million T cells dropped in a roughly linear way, and a significant reduction was already evident by age 40.

The source of this sequence is a woman between 35 and 50 years old in good health. Recombination connected TRBV4-3 to TRBJ2-7; the D match is possibly TRBD1 or TRBD2, with 5 bases aligned in each. Sequenced material: blood. The base sequence is TGCGCCAGCAGCCAAGACATGGGGGTGCTGTTGAACGAGCAGTACTTC. Its amino acids are CASSQDMGVLLNEQYF.